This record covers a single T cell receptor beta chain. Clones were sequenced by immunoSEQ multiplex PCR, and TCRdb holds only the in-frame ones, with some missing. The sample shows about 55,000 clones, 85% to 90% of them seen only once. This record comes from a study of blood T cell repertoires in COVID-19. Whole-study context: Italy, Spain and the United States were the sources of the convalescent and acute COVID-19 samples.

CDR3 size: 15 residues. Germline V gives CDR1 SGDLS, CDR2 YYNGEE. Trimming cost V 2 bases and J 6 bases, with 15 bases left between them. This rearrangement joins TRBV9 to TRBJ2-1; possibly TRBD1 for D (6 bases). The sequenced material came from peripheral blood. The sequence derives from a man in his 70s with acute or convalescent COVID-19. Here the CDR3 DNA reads TGTGCCAGCAGCGTGCTGGGGGCGCCTTTCAATGAGCAGTTCTTC. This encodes CASSVLGAPFNEQFF. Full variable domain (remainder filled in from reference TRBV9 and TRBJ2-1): DSGVTQTPKHLITATGQRVTLRCSPRSGDLSVYWYQQSLDQGLQFLIQYYNGEERAKGNILERFSAQQFPDLHSELNLSSLELGDSALYFCASSVLGAPFNEQFFGPGTRLTVL.